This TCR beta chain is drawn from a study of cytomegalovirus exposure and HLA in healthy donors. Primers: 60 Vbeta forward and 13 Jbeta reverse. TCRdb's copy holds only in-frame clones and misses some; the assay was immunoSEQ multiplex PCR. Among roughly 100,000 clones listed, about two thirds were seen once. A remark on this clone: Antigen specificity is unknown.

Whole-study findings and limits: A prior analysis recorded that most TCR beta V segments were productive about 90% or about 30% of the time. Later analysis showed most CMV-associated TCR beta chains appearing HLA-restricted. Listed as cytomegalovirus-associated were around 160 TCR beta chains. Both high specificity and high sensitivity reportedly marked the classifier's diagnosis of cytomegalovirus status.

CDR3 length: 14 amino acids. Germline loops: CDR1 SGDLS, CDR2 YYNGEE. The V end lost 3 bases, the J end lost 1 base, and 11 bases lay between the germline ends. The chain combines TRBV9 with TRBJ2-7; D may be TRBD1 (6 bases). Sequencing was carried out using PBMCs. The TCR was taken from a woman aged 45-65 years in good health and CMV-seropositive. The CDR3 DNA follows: TGTGCCAGCAGCGAGCAGGGGTTGTCCTACGAGCAGTACTTC. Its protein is CASSEQGLSYEQYF.